The clone carrying this T cell receptor beta chain has just a few counts. Trimming removed 0 bases at V and 0 bases at J, with 9 bases between. Germline loops: CDR1 GTSNPN, CDR2 SVGIG (reference sequence). This CDR3 has 14 amino acids. The data belong to a study of blood T cell repertoires in COVID-19. Sequencing was performed with immunoSEQ multiplex PCR; in TCRdb, only in-frame clones are kept and a portion is missing. Among roughly 150,000 clones listed, 88% were seen once. The sequence was obtained from a human donor in a cohort sampled during active COVID-19. The chain links TRBV30 to TRBJ2-7; D not certain. What was sequenced was peripheral blood. CDR3 DNA sequence: TGTGCCTGGAGTGTACGACATATCTCCTACGAGCAGTACTTC. It is translated as CAWSVRHISYEQYF.